A single sample gave rise to the 30 T cell receptor beta chains below, sequenced in a study of control samples from healthy donors and cancer patients. Profiling relied on immunoSEQ multiplex PCR, and the TCRdb table lists in-frame clones only, not all of them. The sample has roughly 180,000 clones; under 95% are singletons. Input material: blood. The receptors originated from a woman aged 18 to 35 in good health.

The J gene is TRBJ1-1, the V gene TRBV28; no reliable D call. CDR1 and CDR2 (germline): MDHEN, SYDVKM. V was pared by 6 bases and J by 2 bases, with 10 bases between. CDR3 length: 13 amino acids. CDR3 sequence (DNA): TGTGCCAGCAGATTAGCCCTAAACACTGAAGCTTTCTTT. Encoded protein: CASRLALNTEAFF.

The rearrangement joins TRBV18 to TRBJ2-7; 7 nucleotides line up with TRBD2. V dropped 6 bases and J dropped 2; count of bases not matched to a gene: 7. CDR1 KGHSH and CDR2 LQKENI come from the germline V gene. CDR3 size: 14 residues. CDR3 coding DNA: TGTGCCAGCTCCCGAACGGGGGGTACCTACGAGCAGTACTTC. Protein product: CASSRTGGTYEQYF.

V is TRBV4-1 and J is TRBJ2-3; 9 bases match TRBD1. The CDR3 length is 17 residues. Trimming took 1 base from V and 1 from J; bases not matched to a gene: 6. From germline, CDR1 is MGHRA and CDR2 YSYEKL. Here the CDR3 DNA reads TGCGCCAGCAGCCAAGTGGGTCGGACAGGGGGCACAGATACGCAGTATTTT. Translating gives CASSQVGRTGGTDTQYF.

Note on this clone: The same CDR3 is also encoded by other DNA sequences in this sample. This rearrangement joins TRBV13 to TRBJ1-5; TRBD1 is a possible D gene (5 bases). V was shortened by 0 bases and J by 7 bases, with 13 bases between the two germline ends. There are 15 residues in the CDR3. Per the germline V gene, CDR1 is PRHDT and CDR2 is FYEKMQ (reference sequence). In nucleotides, the CDR3 is TGTGCCAGCAGCTTAGGAAGGGGAGTACGGCAGCCCCAGCATTTT. Its translation: CASSLGRGVRQPQHF.

The J gene is TRBJ2-3, the V gene TRBV10-1, with a weak D call TRBD2 (6 bases). Trimming took 4 bases from V and 0 from J, leaving 14 bases between them. This CDR3 region has 16 residues. Germline assignment: CDR1 WNHNN and CDR2 SYGVQD (reference sequence). This chain's CDR3 is CASSGGMRGSTDTQYF. The CDR3 nucleotides are TGCGCCAGCAGTGGAGGGATGCGGGGTAGCACAGATACGCAGTATTTT.

The J gene is TRBJ1-6, the V gene TRBV3-1 (or the pseudogene TRBV3-2); D gene ambiguous. Trimming pared 0 bases from V and 9 bases from J, leaving 12 bases between. The CDR3 spans 15 residues. The germline CDR1 and CDR2 sequences are LGHDT and YNNKEL (reference sequence). The CDR3 DNA reads TGTGCCAGCAGCCAAGATCTGAATCGACCTTCACCCCTCCACTTT. This translates into CASSQDLNRPSPLHF.

The chain couples TRBV7-9 to TRBJ2-3; D gene uncertain. Germline loops: CDR1 SEHNR, CDR2 FQNEAQ (reference sequence). The CDR3 sequence is 12 residues long. Trimming stripped 1 base from V and 4 bases from J, with 3 bases between. The CDR3 loop reads CASSLDADTQYF. The CDR3 coding sequence is TGTGCCAGCAGCTTAGATGCAGATACGCAGTATTTT.

This clone has just one count. The genes are TRBV2 and TRBJ2-7; tentatively, D is TRBD1 or TRBD2 (5 bases each). Trimming took off 6 bases at V and 2 bases at J, with 14 bases between the two ends. Germline lookup yields CDR1 SNHLY and CDR2 FYNNEI. The CDR3 length is 14 residues. In nucleotides, the CDR3 is TGTGCCAGCAGCGAGGGACGGACAACCTACGAGCAGTACTTC. This gives the protein CASSEGRTTYEQYF. The full variable domain, rest sourced from reference TRBV2 and TRBJ2-7, is EPEVTQTPSHQVTQMGQEVILRCVPISNHLYFYWYRQILGQKVEFLVSFYNNEISEKSEIFDDQFSVERPDGSNFTLKIRSTKLEDSAMYFCASSEGRTTYEQYFGPGTRLTVT.

CDR3 nucleotide sequence: TGTGCCATCAGTGAGACCTCCATACCGGATGGCGAAGCTTTCTTT. Residues: CAISETSIPDGEAFF. The J gene is TRBJ1-1, the V gene TRBV10-3, with D uncertain. This CDR3 contains 15 residues. CDR1 is ENHRY and CDR2 is SYGVKD in the germline V gene. Between the trimmed V and J ends, which lost 2 bases and 8 bases, there was a span of 18 bases.

The chain uses TRBV7-2 and TRBJ2-1; the D gene is possibly TRBD2 (5 bases). Germline CDR1 is SGHTA and CDR2 is FQGNSA. V lost 1 base and J 1 base, leaving 8 bases between the germline ends. The CDR3 has 15 residues. CDR3 DNA sequence: TGTGCCAGCAGCTTAGAAGCGGCTTCCTACAATGAGCAGTTCTTC. Amino acid sequence: CASSLEAASYNEQFF. Complete variable domain (other parts from reference TRBV7-2 and TRBJ2-1): GAGVSQSPSNKVTEKGKDVELRCDPISGHTALYWYRQSLGQGLEFLIYFQGNSAPDKSGLPSDRFSAERTGGSVSTLTIQRTQQEDSAVYLCASSLEAASYNEQFFGPGTRLTVL.

About this clone: Other DNA sequences of this sample code for an identical CDR3. V and J are TRBV7-9 and TRBJ1-1, with D perhaps TRBD1 (5 bases). V gave up 1 base and J gave up 6 bases, with 6 bases separating them. The CDR3 loop spans 12 amino acids. Per the germline V gene, CDR1 is SEHNR and CDR2 is FQNEAQ (reference sequence). CDR3 region: CASSLGGSEAFF. Written as DNA, the CDR3 is TGTGCCAGCAGCTTAGGGGGGTCTGAAGCTTTCTTT.

The chain uses TRBV19 and TRBJ1-2; D perhaps matches TRBD1 (6 bases). Germline assignment: CDR1 LNHDA and CDR2 SQIVND (reference sequence). This CDR3 comprises 14 residues. The V gene lost 7 bases and the J gene lost 4 bases, with 16 bases spanning the gap. CDR3 nucleotide sequence: TGTGCCAGTACTCCAGGGGAGCAGGGCTATGGCTACACCTTC. Amino acids: CASTPGEQGYGYTF.

This clone has a single count. The CDR3 here is CASSYGLRDSYEQYF. In nucleotides, the CDR3 is TGTGCCAGCAGTTACGGGCTACGGGACTCCTACGAGCAGTACTTC. This rearrangement joins TRBV6-2 or TRBV6-3 to TRBJ2-7, with D perhaps matching TRBD2 (5 bases). Trimming cost V 2 bases and J 0 bases, with 11 bases left between them. Germline lookup yields CDR1 MNHEY and CDR2 SVGEGT. CDR3 length equals 15 residues.

V and J are TRBV28 and TRBJ2-1; TRBD2 might be the D (5 bases). Trimming left V 4 bases short and J 9 bases short, with 25 bases between. From germline, CDR1 is MDHEN and CDR2 SYDVKM. The CDR3 runs to 17 residues. The CDR3 DNA follows: TGTGCCAGCAGTTCTCCCCAGTGGCGGGTGGGCCGGGGTGAGCAGTTCTTC. Translation: CASSSPQWRVGRGEQFF. The whole variable domain, remainder taken from reference TRBV28 and TRBJ2-1, is DVKVTQSSRYLVKRTGEKVFLECVQDMDHENMFWYRQDPGLGLRLIYFSYDVKMKEKGDIPEGYSVSREKKERFSLILESASTNQTSMYLCASSSPQWRVGRGEQFFGPGTRLTVL.

V and J are TRBV10-1 and TRBJ1-5; possibly TRBD1 for D (5 bases). The V end was cut by 7 bases, the J end by 2 bases, with 12 bases between. The CDR3 covers 14 residues. Per germline, CDR1 WNHNN and CDR2 SYGVQD (reference sequence). CDR3 sequence: CASIIKGRNQPQHF. CDR3 sequence (DNA): TGCGCCAGCATTATTAAGGGGCGCAATCAGCCCCAGCATTTT.

The chain links TRBV6-4 to TRBJ2-3; 8 bases match TRBD1. Trimming at V came to 2 bases and at J to 4 bases, leaving 11 bases not matched to a gene. Germline CDR1 MRHNA, CDR2 SNTAGT. The CDR3 is made up of 17 amino acids. CDR3 sequence: CASSDGLGQGAADTQYF. The CDR3, as DNA: TGTGCCAGCAGTGACGGTTTAGGTCAGGGGGCGGCAGATACGCAGTATTTT.

CDR3 residues: CASSLHRVTEAFF. Here the CDR3 DNA reads TGTGCCAGCAGCTTACACAGGGTTACTGAAGCTTTCTTT. The V and J genes are TRBV11-3 and TRBJ1-1; tentatively, D is TRBD1 (6 bases). The CDR3 sequence is 13 residues long. The germline V gene encodes CDR1 SGHNT and CDR2 YENEEA. The V end lost 2 bases, the J end lost 5 bases, and 9 bases lay between the germline ends.

The chain couples TRBV24-1 to TRBJ2-3, with D possibly called TRBD1 or TRBD2 (5 bases each). Germline CDR1 and CDR2: KGHDR and SFDVKD. V was shortened by 9 bases and J by 6 bases, with 15 bases between the two germline ends. The length of the CDR3 is 13 residues. CDR3 residues: CATRERWGDTQYF. The CDR3 DNA is TGTGCCACCCGCGAGCGATGGGGGGATACGCAGTATTTT.

V and J are TRBV12-3 or TRBV12-4 and TRBJ1-5, with TRBD1 as a possible D gene (6 bases). This CDR3 has 13 amino acids. V lost 4 bases and J 5 bases, leaving 9 bases between the germline ends. The DNA for the CDR3 is TGTGCCAGCAGTTCAAGACAGGATCAGCCCCAGCATTTT. Its translation is CASSSRQDQPQHF.

The genes are TRBV7-9 and TRBJ2-7; 7 bases align to TRBD1. With V trimmed by 1 base and J by 7 bases, 10 bases remained unmatched. Germline values: CDR1 SEHNR, CDR2 FQNEAQ (reference sequence). This CDR3 spans 15 amino acids. This CDR3 reads CASSLGTGPLGEQYF. The CDR3 DNA is TGTGCCAGCAGCTTAGGGACAGGCCCCCTGGGGGAGCAGTACTTC.

The chain has TRBV5-1 and TRBJ1-3; possible D gene TRBD1, 5 bases. V lost 4 bases and J 0 bases, leaving 14 bases between the germline ends. Germline CDR1 SGHRS, CDR2 YFSETQ. The CDR3 is made up of 16 amino acids. The chain's CDR3 is CASSLGTGFSGNTIYF. The CDR3 DNA reads TGCGCCAGCAGCCTAGGGACGGGGTTCTCTGGAAACACCATATATTTT.

The gene calls are TRBV19 and TRBJ2-7, with D possibly TRBD1 on 6 matching bases. There are 15 residues in the CDR3. V was cut by 5 bases and J by 0 bases, with 14 bases left in between. Germline values: CDR1 LNHDA, CDR2 SQIVND (reference sequence). The CDR3 spells CASSAGTPSSYEQYF. CDR3 nucleotide sequence: TGTGCCAGTAGTGCCGGGACACCGAGCTCCTACGAGCAGTACTTC.

The chain links TRBV28 to TRBJ1-2; no firm D call. There are 13 residues in the CDR3. Germline CDR1 MDHEN, CDR2 SYDVKM. The V end lost 4 bases, the J end lost 1 base, and 7 bases lay between the germline ends. This chain's CDR3 is CASSSQINYGYTF. The CDR3 coding sequence is TGTGCCAGCAGTTCTCAGATTAACTATGGCTACACCTTC.

This rearrangement joins TRBV18 to TRBJ1-1; the D is unclear. Trimming cost V 2 bases and J 4 bases, with 11 bases left between them. CDR3 length equals 14 residues. Germline V gives CDR1 KGHSH, CDR2 LQKENI. The DNA of the CDR3 is TGTGCCAGCTCACCAAGTATAAGCGGCACTGAAGCTTTCTTT. Protein product: CASSPSISGTEAFF.

The gene calls are TRBV29-1 and TRBJ1-1; tentative D call: TRBD1 (5 bases). The CDR3 extends over 11 amino acids. CDR1 and CDR2 (germline): SQVTM, ANQGSEA. V was cut by 4 bases and J by 3 bases, with 6 bases left in between. The CDR3 is CSVGGDTEAFF. The CDR3 nucleotides read TGCAGCGTTGGGGGGGACACTGAAGCTTTCTTT. The full variable domain, rest sourced from reference TRBV29-1 and TRBJ1-1, is SAVISQKPSRDICQRGTSLTIQCQVDSQVTMMFWYRQQPGQSLTLIATANQGSEATYESGFVIDKFPISRPNLTFSTLTVSNMSPEDSSIYLCSVGGDTEAFFGQGTRLTVV.

The rearrangement links TRBV6-2 or TRBV6-3 to TRBJ2-7; possibly TRBD1 for D (5 bases). There are 14 residues in the CDR3. Trimming stripped 6 bases from V and 6 bases from J, with 18 bases between. The germline V gene has CDR1 MNHEY and CDR2 SVGEGT. The DNA of the CDR3 is TGTGCCAGCAGCTCCCGGACACCAACCAGCGAGCAGTACTTC. Amino acid sequence: CASSSRTPTSEQYF.

This clone was seen once. The genes are TRBV12-5 and TRBJ1-4; possible D gene TRBD1, 6 bases. This CDR3 is built from 15 residues. The ends were cut back, 4 bases at V and 2 bases at J, with 11 bases in the middle. The germline V gene encodes CDR1 LGHNT and CDR2 FRNRAP. In nucleotides, the CDR3 is TGTGCTAGTGGTTCGCCTACAGGGACTAATGAAAAACTGTTTTTT. Translation gives CASGSPTGTNEKLFF.

The gene calls are TRBV19 and TRBJ1-2; D remains unclear. The CDR3 has 12 amino acids. Germline V lookup: CDR1 LNHDA, CDR2 SQIVND (reference sequence). Between the trimmed V and J ends, which lost 1 base and 6 bases, there was a span of 6 bases. The CDR3 DNA is TGTGCCAGTAGTATAGCCCAGAATGGCTACACCTTC. Protein product: CASSIAQNGYTF. The entire variable domain, with the rest obtained from reference TRBV19 and TRBJ1-2, is as follows: DGGITQSPKYLFRKEGQNVTLSCEQNLNHDAMYWYRQDPGQGLRLIYYSQIVNDFQKGDIAEGYSVSREKKESFPLTVTSAQKNPTAFYLCASSIAQNGYTFGSGTRLTVV.

This chain joins TRBV6-1 and TRBJ1-5; tentatively, D is TRBD1 (6 bases). This CDR3 is built from 16 residues. Germline CDR1 and CDR2: MNHNS and SASEGT. Deletions cut 4 bases from V and 2 bases from J, with 15 bases between. The CDR3 coding sequence is TGTGCCAGCAGTGGAGAAGGGGGGGGAGGCAATCAGCCCCAGCATTTT. As protein: CASSGEGGGGNQPQHF.

The chain uses TRBV9 and TRBJ1-3, with D perhaps TRBD1 (5 bases). With 0 bases removed from V and 4 bases from J, the gap between germline ends came to 14 bases. This CDR3 is 16 amino acids long. CDR1 SGDLS and CDR2 YYNGEE come from the germline V gene. CDR3 region: CASSVVGLSEGNTIYF. In DNA form, the CDR3 reads TGTGCCAGCAGCGTAGTGGGGCTCTCGGAAGGAAACACCATATATTTT.